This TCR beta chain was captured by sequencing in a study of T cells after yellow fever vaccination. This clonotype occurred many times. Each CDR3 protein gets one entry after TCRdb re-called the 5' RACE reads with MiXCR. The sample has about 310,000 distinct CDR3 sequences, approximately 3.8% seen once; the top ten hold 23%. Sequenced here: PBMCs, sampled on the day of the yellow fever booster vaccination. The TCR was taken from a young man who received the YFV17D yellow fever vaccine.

Written as DNA, the CDR3 is TGCGCCAGCAGCTTTGGGACTAGCGGAGGAGAGACCCAGTACTTC. This translates into CASSFGTSGGETQYF. The chain uses TRBV5-1 and TRBJ2-5, with 11 bases lining up with TRBD2. Germline CDR1 is SGHRS and CDR2 is YFSETQ. Germline trimming cut 2 bases from V and 4 bases from J; bases unmatched to any gene: 4. The CDR3 extends over 15 amino acids. Looking up the rest from reference TRBV5-1 and TRBJ2-5 gives the full variable domain: KAGVTQTPRYLIKTRGQQVTLSCSPISGHRSVSWYQQTPGQGLQFLFEYFSETQRNKGNFPGRFSGRQFSNSRSEMNVSTLELGDSALYLCASSFGTSGGETQYFGPGTRLLVL.